The 32 T cell receptor beta chains in this list originate from one sample, sequenced in a study of blood T cell repertoires in COVID-19. Only in-frame clones appear in the TCRdb table, and some are missing; sequencing was by immunoSEQ multiplex PCR. This table has about 190,000 clones, over 75% appearing once. Sequences were obtained from peripheral blood. These receptors all come from a man older than 75 with COVID-19, enrolled during active disease.

The chain has TRBV28 and TRBJ1-2; weak D call: TRBD1 (5 bases). V shed 8 bases and J shed 4 bases, with 20 bases lying between them. Per the germline V gene, CDR1 is MDHEN and CDR2 is SYDVKM. The CDR3 loop spans 15 amino acids. The chain's CDR3 is CASQSGAGMSYGYTF. The CDR3 DNA reads as TGTGCCAGCCAAAGCGGGGCAGGGATGTCCTATGGCTACACCTTC.

This chain uses TRBV6-2 or TRBV6-3 with TRBJ2-2; D ambiguous. The germline V and J ends were trimmed by 0 bases and 7 bases, with 6 bases remaining between them. Per germline, CDR1 MNHEY and CDR2 SVGEGT. This CDR3 has 13 amino acids. CDR3 DNA sequence: TGTGCCAGCAGTTACTCAGGAGACGGGGAGCTGTTTTTT. It yields the protein CASSYSGDGELFF.

The rearrangement joins TRBV7-2 to TRBJ1-1; D possibly corresponds to TRBD1 (5 bases). Germline V lookup: CDR1 SGHTA, CDR2 FQGNSA. Trimming removed 2 bases at V and 5 bases at J, with 12 bases between. CDR3 length: 14 amino acids. This chain's CDR3 is CASSLRQGLTEAFF. CDR3 bases: TGTGCCAGCAGCTTACGGCAGGGATTGACTGAAGCTTTCTTT.

The chain uses TRBV29-1 and TRBJ2-3; 7 nucleotides line up with TRBD1. The ends lost 2 bases at V and 0 bases at J; junction bases unmatched: 8. Germline CDR1 reads SQVTM; CDR2 reads ANQGSEA. The CDR3 length is 16 residues. The chain's CDR3 is CSVETPQGTSTDTQYF. The CDR3 region has the DNA TGCAGCGTTGAAACCCCACAGGGGACAAGCACAGATACGCAGTATTTT.

J is TRBJ1-2 and V is TRBV5-1; 7 bases are shared with TRBD1. Germline CDR1 is SGHRS and CDR2 is YFSETQ. The length of the CDR3 is 15 residues. The J segment lost 7 bases and the V segment lost 0 bases, leaving 9 bases of the junction unmatched. For the CDR3, the DNA is TGCGCCAGCAGCTTGGGTGCTGGCCAGGGGGTTGGCTACACCTTC. Its protein is CASSLGAGQGVGYTF. Full variable domain (missing parts from reference TRBV5-1 and TRBJ1-2): KAGVTQTPRYLIKTRGQQVTLSCSPISGHRSVSWYQQTPGQGLQFLFEYFSETQRNKGNFPGRFSGRQFSNSRSEMNVSTLELGDSALYLCASSLGAGQGVGYTFGSGTRLTVV.

This chain links TRBV27 with TRBJ1-5, with D perhaps TRBD1 (5 bases). There are 14 residues in the CDR3. Per germline, CDR1 MNHEY and CDR2 SMNVEV (reference sequence). Trimming stripped 4 bases from V and 6 bases from J, with 13 bases between. As DNA, the CDR3 is TGTGCCAGCAGTTCGGGGACGGGGGTTCAGCCCCAGCATTTT. This encodes CASSSGTGVQPQHF.

The V gene is TRBV19, the J gene TRBJ1-5; the D gene is possibly TRBD1 (5 bases). Germline CDR1 and CDR2: LNHDA and SQIVND (reference sequence). The CDR3 sequence is 17 residues long. V dropped 2 bases and J dropped 1 base, with 15 bases sitting between them. The CDR3 DNA sequence: TGTGCCAGTAGTATACCGAGGTCGGGGGGGAGCAATCAGCCCCAGCATTTT. Its translation: CASSIPRSGGSNQPQHF.

The V and J genes are TRBV6-2 or TRBV6-3 and TRBJ1-4; 8 positions match TRBD1. The length of the CDR3 is 17 residues. The junction had 5 bases not matched to a gene; V was cut back by 2 bases and J by 0 bases. Germline assignment: CDR1 MNHEY and CDR2 SVGEGT. This CDR3 reads CASSYETGDPTNEKLFF. The CDR3, as DNA: TGTGCCAGCAGTTACGAGACAGGGGACCCAACTAATGAAAAACTGTTTTTT.

The chain joins TRBV5-1 to TRBJ1-2, with TRBD1 matching over 10 bases. V shed 4 bases, J shed 6 bases, and the junction held 9 bases outside the gene matches. Germline loops: CDR1 SGHRS, CDR2 YFSETQ. The CDR3 extends over 15 amino acids. In DNA, the CDR3 is TGCGCCAGCAGCATGCAGGGGACAGGGGTCGATGGCTACACCTTC. Its protein is CASSMQGTGVDGYTF.

The rearrangement uses TRBV5-1 and TRBJ2-7, with 7 positions matching TRBD1. Germline V gives CDR1 SGHRS, CDR2 YFSETQ. J gave up 5 bases and V 0 bases, and 8 bases lay outside the gene matches. CDR3 length equals 15 residues. CDR3 sequence: CASSLAGQVSNEQYF. For the CDR3, the DNA is TGCGCCAGCAGCTTGGCCGGACAGGTGTCCAACGAGCAGTACTTC.

V is TRBV7-9 and J is TRBJ2-2; no firm D call. V was shortened by 1 base and J by 0 bases, with 9 bases between the two germline ends. Germline-derived CDR1 and CDR2 are SEHNR and FQNEAQ (reference sequence). This CDR3 is built from 16 residues. In DNA form, the CDR3 reads TGTGCCAGCAGCTTAGAACAAATTACGAACACCGGGGAGCTGTTTTTT. Amino acid sequence: CASSLEQITNTGELFF.

V usage is TRBV2 and J usage is TRBJ1-1; possibly TRBD1 for D (6 bases). This CDR3 comprises 14 residues. From germline, CDR1 is SNHLY and CDR2 FYNNEI. V dropped 4 bases and J dropped 5 bases, with 14 bases sitting between them. The CDR3 here is CASSGLLRGTEAFF. The CDR3 DNA reads as TGTGCCAGCAGTGGTCTCCTAAGGGGGACTGAAGCTTTCTTT.

V usage is TRBV11-3 and J usage is TRBJ2-1; 10 bases fit TRBD2. V lost 9 bases and J lost 7; bases outside the gene matches: 6. This CDR3 region has 13 residues. Germline CDR1 and CDR2: SGHNT and YENEEA. For the CDR3, the DNA is TGTGCCAGTAAGAGCGGGGGGGGAAATGAGCAGTTCTTC. Translated, it gives CASKSGGGNEQFF.

The gene calls are TRBV19 and TRBJ2-5; D remains ambiguous. CDR3 length: 14 amino acids. V was trimmed by 3 bases and J by 2 bases, leaving 10 bases between them. Germline CDR1 LNHDA, CDR2 SQIVND (reference sequence). CDR3 sequence (DNA): TGTGCCAGTAGTATTAGCCCCGGTCAAGAGACCCAGTACTTC. Protein: CASSISPGQETQYF.

This rearrangement joins TRBV9 to TRBJ2-3, with 10 bases aligning to TRBD2. CDR3 length: 17 amino acids. The J segment lost 5 bases and the V segment lost 5 bases, leaving 14 bases of the junction unmatched. Germline loops: CDR1 SGDLS, CDR2 YYNGEE. CDR3 sequence reads: CASSRGGIAGGRDTQYF. The CDR3 DNA reads as TGTGCCAGCAGTCGGGGCGGTATAGCGGGGGGAAGAGATACGCAGTATTTT.

This clone appeared a single time. The chain employs TRBV7-2 and TRBJ1-1; D perhaps matches TRBD1 (6 bases). The CDR3 length is 12 residues. Trimming took off 0 bases at V and 13 bases at J, with 12 bases between the two ends. Germline V gives CDR1 SGHTA, CDR2 FQGNSA. This CDR3 is CASSLARGADFF. The CDR3 nucleotides are TGTGCCAGCAGCTTAGCACGGGGGGCCGATTTCTTT.

The genes are TRBV5-1 and TRBJ2-7; TRBD2 aligns across 15 bases. Germline V gene sequence: CDR1 SGHRS, CDR2 YFSETQ. The CDR3 covers 15 residues. V lost 3 bases, J lost 11 bases, and 9 bases stayed unmatched. The CDR3 nucleotides read TGCGCCAGCAGCTGGGGACTAGCGGGGGGCCTCGGGAAGTACTTC. Its protein is CASSWGLAGGLGKYF.

The V gene is TRBV3-1 (or the pseudogene TRBV3-2), the J gene TRBJ2-7; tentative D call: TRBD2 (7 bases). V was shortened by 2 bases and J by 1 base, with 12 bases between the two germline ends. Germline CDR1 and CDR2: LGHDT and YNNKEL (reference sequence). CDR3 length: 15 residues. The CDR3 region is CASSQSGTLSYEQYF. CDR3 DNA sequence: TGTGCCAGCAGCCAAAGCGGGACACTATCCTACGAGCAGTACTTC.

This clone was detected a few times. The chain joins TRBV18 to TRBJ1-4, with D unresolved. V gave up 4 bases and J gave up 2 bases, with 5 bases separating them. There are 13 residues in the CDR3. Germline CDR1 is KGHSH and CDR2 is LQKENI. CDR3 coding DNA: TGTGCCAGCTCACAAGAGACTAATGAAAAACTGTTTTTT. Translated: CASSQETNEKLFF.

V and J are TRBV2 and TRBJ1-1; 10 bases map to TRBD1. Germline V gives CDR1 SNHLY, CDR2 FYNNEI. The CDR3 spans 16 residues. Trimming took 2 bases from V and 4 from J; bases not matched to a gene: 7. DNA of the CDR3: TGTGCCAGCAGTGAATCCCCCCGGGACAGGGGCACTGAAGCTTTCTTT. This codes for CASSESPRDRGTEAFF.

The CDR3: CASSTDREAKNTF. CDR3 nucleotide sequence: TGTGCCAGTAGTACGGACAGGGAGGCTAAGAACACCTTC. This chain uses TRBV19 with TRBJ1-2, with 8 positions matching TRBD1. J was trimmed by 12 bases and V by 4 bases; bases with no gene match: 10. Germline V gene sequence: CDR1 LNHDA, CDR2 SQIVND (reference sequence). The length of the CDR3 is 13 residues.

V gene TRBV2 combines with J gene TRBJ1-2; 9 bases align to TRBD1. Germline V CDR1 and CDR2: SNHLY, FYNNEI. The V gene end was trimmed by 3 bases and the J gene end by 8 bases; junction bases not matched to a gene: 7. There are 14 residues in the CDR3. This CDR3 reads CASSEGTGLGGYTF. CDR3 nucleotide sequence: TGTGCCAGCAGTGAGGGGACAGGGTTGGGCGGCTACACCTTC.

The chain uses TRBV5-1 and TRBJ2-7; TRBD1 matches at 8 bases. Germline V gene sequence: CDR1 SGHRS, CDR2 YFSETQ. Trimming took 3 bases from V and 0 from J; bases not matched to a gene: 8. This CDR3 has 16 amino acids. CDR3 sequence: CASSSSGTGASYEQYF. The DNA for the CDR3 is TGCGCCAGCAGCTCGTCCGGGACAGGAGCCTCCTACGAGCAGTACTTC.

J is TRBJ2-1 and V is TRBV4-1, with TRBD2 as a possible D gene (6 bases). V was pared by 8 bases and J by 6 bases, with 14 bases between. Per the germline V gene, CDR1 is MGHRA and CDR2 is YSYEKL. The CDR3 is made up of 13 amino acids. The CDR3 loop is CASGPLGGNEQFF. DNA of the CDR3: TGCGCCAGCGGACCCCTGGGGGGCAATGAGCAGTTCTTC.

This chain uses TRBV18 with TRBJ1-1; no clear D gene. CDR3 length equals 13 residues. Germline V gives CDR1 KGHSH, CDR2 LQKENI. The V end lost 4 bases, the J end lost 1 base, and 7 bases lay between the germline ends. The CDR3 bases are TGTGCCAGCTCACGGGCAGAGAACACTGAAGCTTTCTTT. Translating gives CASSRAENTEAFF.

This clone was seen more than once but under ten times. The chain employs TRBV2 and TRBJ1-3; D remains unclear. The length of the CDR3 is 15 residues. Germline CDR1 and CDR2: SNHLY and FYNNEI. Trimming pared 0 bases from V and 3 bases from J, leaving 9 bases between. Here the CDR3 reads CASSEASGIGNTIYF. The CDR3 DNA sequence: TGTGCCAGCAGTGAAGCGTCAGGTATTGGAAACACCATATATTTT.

The chain recombines TRBV27 with TRBJ2-7; weak D call: TRBD2 (6 bases). V gave up 3 bases and J gave up 3 bases, with 12 bases separating them. Germline CDR1 and CDR2: MNHEY and SMNVEV (reference sequence). This CDR3 has 14 residues. CDR3 in DNA: TGTGCCAGCAGTTTTGCGGGGCAGAGCTACGAGCAGTACTTC. It specifies CASSFAGQSYEQYF.

The chain combines TRBV4-2 with TRBJ2-3; D is possibly TRBD2 (5 bases). This CDR3 is 17 amino acids long. CDR1 is LGHNA, CDR2 YNFKEQ, per germline. Trimming left V 1 base short and J 2 bases short, with 16 bases between. DNA of the CDR3: TGTGCCAGCAGCCAAGCGGCGGGCGGTGGGAACACAGATACGCAGTATTTT. Translation gives CASSQAAGGGNTDTQYF.

This chain connects TRBV4-2 to TRBJ2-7; D uncertain. V lost 1 base to trimming and J lost 5 bases, with 6 bases between them. The CDR3 has 12 residues. Per the germline V gene, CDR1 is LGHNA and CDR2 is YNFKEQ. The CDR3: CASSQGIHEQYF. The CDR3 bases are TGTGCCAGCAGCCAAGGTATCCACGAGCAGTACTTC.

V gene TRBV27 combines with J gene TRBJ1-2, with TRBD1 matching 8 bases. Germline V lookup: CDR1 MNHEY, CDR2 SMNVEV (reference sequence). The CDR3 has 13 amino acids. Germline trimming cut 5 bases from V and 6 bases from J; bases unmatched to any gene: 5. The CDR3 spells CASSLTGEDGYTF. CDR3 DNA sequence: TGTGCCAGCAGTCTGACAGGGGAGGATGGCTACACCTTC.

The CDR3 loop is CSVGGRGLEKLFF. The CDR3 coding sequence is TGCAGCGTTGGTGGCAGGGGGCTAGAAAAACTGTTTTTT. The chain recombines TRBV29-1 with TRBJ1-4, with 8 bases aligning to TRBD1. V lost 4 bases, J lost 8 bases, and 6 bases stayed unmatched. CDR1 SQVTM and CDR2 ANQGSEA come from the germline V gene. The CDR3 has 13 residues.

The chain joins TRBV11-3 to TRBJ1-2, with 7 bases matching TRBD1. This CDR3 spans 14 amino acids. Germline CDR1 reads SGHNT; CDR2 reads YENEEA. The ends lost 5 bases at V and 5 bases at J; junction bases unmatched: 8. CDR3 loop: CASSLQQGRYGYTF. The CDR3 DNA is TGTGCCAGCAGCCTCCAACAGGGGAGGTATGGCTACACCTTC.